Below, one TCR beta chain is given with its context. The antigen is unknown. It was cDNA, reverse transcribed from extracted RNA, that served as the sequencing template. Measured with immunoSEQ multiplex PCR; TCRdb has only the in-frame clones, and not every one. The profile covers about 220,000 clones, with less than 75% appearing a single time and about 1.6% taken by the ten largest. Treatment: oral pan-JAK inhibitor, 5-10 mg twice daily. Those with alopecia areata gave lesional scalp punch biopsies and peripheral blood. The germline gives CDR1 SGHRS, CDR2 YFSETQ. Trimming took 3 bases from V and 5 from J, leaving 13 bases between them. The CDR3 length is 14 residues. The sample comes from a study of CD8+ T cells in alopecia areata. Across the whole study: Those treated were given oral tofacitinib at 5 to 10 mg twice daily. For treated patients, severity scores reflected the percentage of scalp area affected.

Study-wide results and limits: It was lesional scalp, especially alopecia totalis/universalis, that showed higher clonality than normal scalp.

This TCR was recovered from a human donor with alopecia areata. The chain has TRBV5-1 and TRBJ2-3; TRBD2 might be the D (6 bases). The sample in question was CD4+ T cells sorted from blood, obtained at week 4, from a patient treated with tofacitinib. CDR3 bases: TGCGCCAGCAGCTCCGGGCGGGGAAGAGATACGCAGTATTTT. Translated, it gives CASSSGRGRDTQYF. The entire variable domain, with the rest obtained from reference TRBV5-1 and TRBJ2-3, is as follows: KAGVTQTPRYLIKTRGQQVTLSCSPISGHRSVSWYQQTPGQGLQFLFEYFSETQRNKGNFPGRFSGRQFSNSRSEMNVSTLELGDSALYLCASSSGRGRDTQYFGPGTRLTVL.